The source of this TCR beta chain is a study of CXCR3-negative and CXCR3-positive naive CD8 T cells (dated by TCRdb to between 2019 and 2020). With respect to the entire study: In total, roughly 140 million TRB reads were obtained, corresponding to roughly 1.5 +/- 0.3 million reads per library. Data from roughly eleven donors, pooled across two independent experiments, went into the diversity and physicochemical repertoire analyses. The TRBV-TRBJ cluster analysis covered naive subsets from about five donors and memory cells from 3 donors.

Comments on this clonotype: Which antigen it targets is not known.

What the work shows at the level of the full study, not this receptor alone: Freshly isolated PBMCs were used for most assays because CXCR3 expression partially decreased after cryopreservation. Because surface CD5, which is linked to self-reactivity in mice, was comparable between the naive subsets, TCR interaction strength was also inferred from TRB CDR3 physicochemical properties. TRBV-TRBJ usage was similar between naive CXCR3-negative and CXCR3-positive cells from the same donor, while memory cells showed distinct patterns. Both naive subsets had comparably high repertoire diversity, while memory CD8+ T cells had much lower repertoire diversity. TRB CDR3s from CXCR3-positive naive cells showed higher hydrophobicity (lower Kidera factor 4), lower energy, and higher strength and volume indices than CXCR3-negative naive cells.

For every CD8+ T cell subset, about 300,000 cells were flow-sorted straight into RLT lysis buffer, and each subset was sorted in triplicate. Naive CD8+ T cells were defined stringently as CD45RO-CCR7+CD27+CD95- to exclude memory contaminants. Using standard density gradient centrifugation, peripheral blood mononuclear cells were isolated from buffy coats. Naive CXCR3-negative and CXCR3-positive CD8+ T cells were flow-sorted using a FACSAria III. An RNeasy Mini Kit was used to extract total RNA from the sorted cells. Reads for this sample came from a NextSeq 550. The Human TCR Profiling Kit (MiLaboratory) was used to make UMI-labeled 5' RACE TRB cDNA libraries. The full amount of extracted RNA was used for cDNA synthesis, and the full amount of resulting cDNA was used for PCR amplification. The libraries were made side by side, with each library going through the same number of PCR cycles. Concerning the study's data processing: MIGEC and MiXCR extracted about 50,000 +/- 10,000 unique UMI-labeled TRB cDNA molecules per library, requiring at least two reads per UMI. On average, each library contained about 40,000 +/- 10,000 functional in-frame TRB CDR3 nucleotide clonotypes without stop codons. After each sample was downsampled to 5000 UMI-labeled TRB molecules, VDJtools was used to calculate diversity metrics such as normalized Shannon-Wiener and Chao1. VDJtools computed clonotype-size-weighted physicochemical properties of the central five CDR3 residues: interaction energy, strength, volume and Kidera factor 4. After TCRdb reprocessed the reads, each CDR3 protein sequence was kept as one row, without DNA. These V and J calls derive from TCRdb rather than the authors' analysis. This sample's records show around 63,000 distinct CDR3 sequences. Together, the top ten hold 4.8% of the sample.

The sequence was collected from a human donor in good health. Some clones in this sample may be carry-over from other donors' samples. Sequenced material: naive CXCR3+ CD8+ T cells from blood. In light of the paper, this sample's cell subset or site label describes: CD45RO-CCR7+CD27+CD95- naive CD8+ T cells expressing CXCR3 (TNR3+).

CDR3 sequence: CASSPGPFTDNVGIQYF. The V gene is TRBV5-1 and the J gene is TRBJ2-4; TCRdb indicates TRBD1, and absent DNA this call remains unverified. The CDR3 runs 17 residues from the cysteine to the phenylalanine. No DNA was logged. From the germline V gene, CDR1 is SGHRS and CDR2 is YFSETQ.